This T cell receptor beta chain was captured by sequencing in a study of T cells in Graves' hyperthyroidism and ophthalmopathy. It was RNA transcripts that yielded the amplified TCR beta CDR3 regions. Using the HTBI primer set, a first-round RT-PCR was run on the TCR CDR3. Using its own MiXCR run on the multiplex PCR reads, TCRdb lists one record per CDR3 protein. The top ten hold 15% to 20% of the sample, which has over 550,000 distinct CDR3 sequences, 15% to 20% seen once. Each patient was aged 18 to 65 and had newly diagnosed hyperthyroidism of under 2 months' duration. This clonotype has more than one count but fewer than ten. The sequencing input was blood. This TCR was recovered from a woman under 30 with Graves' hyperthyroidism.

In DNA form, the CDR3 reads TGCGCCAGCAGCCCAGTCGGTGTGGGGGCTGGCAATCAGCCCCAGCATTTT. Translated: CASSPVGVGAGNQPQHF. The J gene is TRBJ1-5, the V gene TRBV4-1, with TRBD1 as a possible D gene (6 bases). V lost 4 bases, J lost 2 bases, and 18 bases lay in between. CDR3 size: 17 residues. Germline-derived CDR1 and CDR2 are MGHRA and YSYEKL.